This TCR beta chain is drawn from a study of control samples from healthy donors and cancer patients. The repertoire was sequenced with immunoSEQ multiplex PCR; TCRdb's copy has only in-frame clones and lacks some. Here the sample spans 60,000 to 75,000 clones, roughly 84% being singletons. The V gene end was trimmed by 2 bases and the J gene end by 4 bases; junction bases not matched to a gene: 9. In germline, CDR1 is SQVTM, CDR2 ANQGSEA. This CDR3 spans 15 amino acids. This clonotype was obtained from a man in his forties or fifties in good health. The V call is TRBV29-1, the J call TRBJ2-5; 8 positions match TRBD1. The sequencing sample was made of blood. CDR3 nucleotide sequence: TGCAGCGTTGAACCCGACAGGGGTAGGACAGAGACCCAGTACTTC. As protein: CSVEPDRGRTETQYF.